These 13 T cell receptor beta chains were sequenced from one sample in a study of beta chain features in type 1 diabetes. Expressed TCRB transcripts were sequenced, since all the RNA that had been isolated was reverse transcribed. Sequencing was performed with immunoSEQ multiplex PCR; in TCRdb, only in-frame clones are kept and a portion is missing. Of 400,000 to 600,000 clones listed, around 28% are singletons. The material sequenced was naive CD4+ T cells from blood. These receptors were obtained from a man between 18 and 29 years old in good health.

The V and J genes are TRBV4-2 and TRBJ2-3, with 8 bases matching TRBD2. Per germline, CDR1 LGHNA and CDR2 YNFKEQ. The CDR3 is made up of 15 amino acids. The J segment lost 5 bases and the V segment lost 3 bases, leaving 7 bases of the junction unmatched. In nucleotides, the CDR3 is TGTGCCAGCAGCCAGCTCGGGCTAGCGGGAGATACGCAGTATTTT. It translates to CASSQLGLAGDTQYF.

The chain recombines TRBV29-1 with TRBJ2-7; no clear D. V dropped 4 bases and J dropped 6 bases, with 10 bases sitting between them. Germline values: CDR1 SQVTM, CDR2 ANQGSEA. This CDR3 comprises 11 residues. CDR3 amino acids: CSVGWRGEQYF. CDR3 nucleotide sequence: TGCAGCGTTGGGTGGAGAGGCGAGCAGTACTTC.

This clone was counted a few times. This chain links TRBV1 with TRBJ2-5; the D segment call TRBD2 is taken from the table without a DNA check. TRBV1 is noted as a pseudogene. The CDR3 is made up of 16 amino acids. CDR3 sequence: CTSSQDAGGSPETQYF. CDR3 nucleotide sequence: TGCACCAGCAGCCAAGACGCGGGAGGGAGCCCAGAGACCCAGTACTTC.

This chain uses TRBV29-1 with TRBJ1-1; D may be TRBD1 (5 bases). Trimming stripped 4 bases from V and 5 bases from J, with 11 bases between. Germline V lookup: CDR1 SQVTM, CDR2 ANQGSEA. This CDR3 spans 12 amino acids. The CDR3 loop is CSVVGGETEAFF. The CDR3 bases are TGCAGCGTTGTTGGAGGGGAAACTGAAGCTTTCTTT.

DNA of the CDR3: TGTGCCAGCAGTGATTACAGGGGGCGAGAGACCCAGTACTTC. Amino acid sequence: CASSDYRGRETQYF. The rearrangement joins TRBV25-1 to TRBJ2-5; 9 nucleotides agree with TRBD1. CDR3 length: 14 residues. Germline CDR1 reads MGHDK; CDR2 reads SYGVNS. With 3 bases clipped from V and 4 bases from J, the junction kept 3 bases outside the gene matches.

The rearrangement links TRBV11-2 to TRBJ2-1, with TRBD2 matching 14 bases. Germline V gives CDR1 SGHAT, CDR2 FQNNGV. Trimming cost V 4 bases and J 10 bases; bases outside gene matches: 6. This CDR3 contains 15 residues. CDR3 in DNA: TGTGCCAGCAGCTCGACTAGCGGGAGGGCCAGGGAGCAGTTCTTC. It specifies CASSSTSGRAREQFF. The variable domain in full, with the rest retrieved from reference TRBV11-2 and TRBJ2-1, is EAGVAQSPRYKIIEKRQSVAFWCNPISGHATLYWYQQILGQGPKLLIQFQNNGVVDDSQLPKDRFSAERLKGVDSTLKIQPAKLEDSAVYLCASSSTSGRAREQFFGPGTRLTVL.

This clone appeared a few times. This sequence joins TRBV7-9 and TRBJ2-1; D gene ambiguous. The ends were cut back, 0 bases at V and 11 bases at J, with 8 bases in the middle. CDR1 and CDR2 from the germline V gene are SEHNR and FQNEAQ (reference sequence). The CDR3 is 12 amino acids. CDR3 sequence: CASSLAGEQQFF. The CDR3 DNA is TGTGCCAGCAGCTTAGCGGGCGAGCAGCAGTTCTTC.

This clone was seen just once. J is TRBJ2-7 and V is TRBV9; D remains ambiguous. Germline V gene data show CDR1 as SGDLS and CDR2 as YYNGEE. V was cut by 0 bases and J by 2 bases, with 12 bases left in between. This CDR3 comprises 15 residues. The CDR3 loop is CASSVDPASAYEQYF. The CDR3 coding sequence is TGTGCCAGCAGCGTAGACCCAGCCTCAGCCTACGAGCAGTACTTC. The full variable domain, rest sourced from reference TRBV9 and TRBJ2-7, is DSGVTQTPKHLITATGQRVTLRCSPRSGDLSVYWYQQSLDQGLQFLIQYYNGEERAKGNILERFSAQQFPDLHSELNLSSLELGDSALYFCASSVDPASAYEQYFGPGTRLTVT.

J is TRBJ1-5 and V is TRBV7-9; weak D call: TRBD1 (6 bases). Germline V gene sequence: CDR1 SEHNR, CDR2 FQNEAQ (reference sequence). This CDR3 is 16 amino acids long. V lost 4 bases and J 3 bases, leaving 16 bases between the germline ends. CDR3 sequence reads: CASSSSGGSDNQPQHF. The DNA of the CDR3 is TGTGCCAGCAGCTCTAGCGGGGGCTCGGACAATCAGCCCCAGCATTTT.

The genes are TRBV30 and TRBJ1-2; TRBD1 aligns across 8 bases. CDR1 and CDR2 from the germline V gene are GTSNPN and SVGIG (reference sequence). J gave up 7 bases and V 5 bases, and 6 bases lay outside the gene matches. The CDR3 runs 12 residues. The CDR3 loop is CAWGHGQGGYTF. CDR3 nucleotides: TGTGCCTGGGGCCACGGACAGGGTGGCTACACCTTC.

V usage is TRBV10-3 and J usage is TRBJ1-5; 7 bases map to TRBD1. The CDR3 covers 13 residues. Germline assignment: CDR1 ENHRY and CDR2 SYGVKD. V lost 2 bases, J lost 8 bases, and 3 bases stayed unmatched. DNA of the CDR3: TGTGCCATCAGTGAGCAGGGGGGAGAGCCCCAGCATTTT. Translating it yields CAISEQGGEPQHF.

This chain joins TRBV6-5 and TRBJ2-3, with D perhaps TRBD1 or TRBD2 (5 bases each). Trimming took off 7 bases at V and 0 bases at J, with 11 bases between the two ends. CDR1 is MNHEY and CDR2 is SVGAGI in the germline V gene. The length of the CDR3 is 14 residues. The CDR3 spells CASTRGVSTDTQYF. The CDR3 DNA reads TGTGCCAGCACGCGAGGGGTTAGCACAGATACGCAGTATTTT.

This sequence joins TRBV7-3 and TRBJ2-3; D might be TRBD2 (6 bases). The germline CDR1 and CDR2 sequences are SGHTA and FQGTGA. V shed 4 bases and J shed 0 bases, with 8 bases lying between them. CDR3 length: 14 amino acids. The CDR3, as DNA: TGTGCCAGCAGCTCTAGCGTGAGCACAGATACGCAGTATTTT. It yields the protein CASSSSVSTDTQYF.